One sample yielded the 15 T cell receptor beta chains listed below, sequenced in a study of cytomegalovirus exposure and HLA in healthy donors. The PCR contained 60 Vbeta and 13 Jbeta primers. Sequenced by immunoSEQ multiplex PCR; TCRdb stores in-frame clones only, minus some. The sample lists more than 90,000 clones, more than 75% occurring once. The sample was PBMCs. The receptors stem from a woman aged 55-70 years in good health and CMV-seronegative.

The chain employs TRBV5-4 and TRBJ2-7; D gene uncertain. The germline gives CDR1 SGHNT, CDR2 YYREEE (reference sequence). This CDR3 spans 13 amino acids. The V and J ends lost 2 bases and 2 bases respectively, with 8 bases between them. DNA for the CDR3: TGTGCCAGCAGCTTAGAGGAGACCTACGAGCAGTACTTC. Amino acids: CASSLEETYEQYF.

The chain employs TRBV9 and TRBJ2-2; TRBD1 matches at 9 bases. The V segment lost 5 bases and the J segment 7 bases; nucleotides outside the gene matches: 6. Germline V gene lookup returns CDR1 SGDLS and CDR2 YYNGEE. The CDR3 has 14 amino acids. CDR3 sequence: CASSPDRGNGELFF. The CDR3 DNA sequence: TGTGCCAGCAGTCCTGACAGGGGGAACGGGGAGCTGTTTTTT.

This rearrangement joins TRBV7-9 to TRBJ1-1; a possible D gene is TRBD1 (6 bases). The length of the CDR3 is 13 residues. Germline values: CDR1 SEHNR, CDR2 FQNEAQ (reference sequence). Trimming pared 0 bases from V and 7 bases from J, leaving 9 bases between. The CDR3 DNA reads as TGTGCCAGCAGCTTAGCGGGGACAAGTGAAGCTTTCTTT. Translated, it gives CASSLAGTSEAFF.

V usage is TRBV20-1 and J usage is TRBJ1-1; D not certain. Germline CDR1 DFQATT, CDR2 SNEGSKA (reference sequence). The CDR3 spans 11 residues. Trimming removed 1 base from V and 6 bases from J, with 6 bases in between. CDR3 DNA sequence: TGCAGTGCTAGAGCGACTCCTGAAGCTTTCTTT. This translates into CSARATPEAFF.

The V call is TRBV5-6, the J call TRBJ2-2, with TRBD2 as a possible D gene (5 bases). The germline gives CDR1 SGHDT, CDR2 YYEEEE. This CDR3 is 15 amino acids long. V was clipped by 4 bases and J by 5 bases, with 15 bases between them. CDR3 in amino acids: CASSPGVSGTGELFF. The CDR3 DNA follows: TGTGCCAGCAGCCCTGGGGTGTCGGGGACCGGGGAGCTGTTTTTT.

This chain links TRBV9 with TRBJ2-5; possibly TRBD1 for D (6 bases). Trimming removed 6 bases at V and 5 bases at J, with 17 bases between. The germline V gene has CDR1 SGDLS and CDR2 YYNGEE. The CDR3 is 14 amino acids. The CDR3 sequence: CASTLGARGETQYF. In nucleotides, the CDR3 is TGTGCCAGCACTCTAGGGGCAAGGGGGGAGACCCAGTACTTC.

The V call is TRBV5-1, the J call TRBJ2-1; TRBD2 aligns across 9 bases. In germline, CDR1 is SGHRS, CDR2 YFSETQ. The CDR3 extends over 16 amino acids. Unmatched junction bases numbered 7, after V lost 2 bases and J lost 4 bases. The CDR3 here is CASSFSASGGYNEQFF. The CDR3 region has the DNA TGCGCCAGCAGCTTTAGTGCGAGCGGGGGGTACAATGAGCAGTTCTTC.

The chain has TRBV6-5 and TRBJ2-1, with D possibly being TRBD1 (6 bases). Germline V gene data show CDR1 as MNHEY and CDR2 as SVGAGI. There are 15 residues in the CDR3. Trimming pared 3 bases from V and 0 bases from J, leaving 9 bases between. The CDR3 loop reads CASSYGGSSYNEQFF. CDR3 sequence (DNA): TGTGCCAGCAGTTATGGGGGCAGCTCCTACAATGAGCAGTTCTTC.

CDR3 DNA sequence: TGCGCCAGCAGCCAAGACTTAGGAGGCAGGTATGGCTACACCTTC. It translates to CASSQDLGGRYGYTF. The chain links TRBV4-3 to TRBJ1-2; no clear D gene. Germline CDR1 LGHNA, CDR2 YSLEER. The CDR3 loop spans 15 amino acids. The V and J ends lost 0 bases and 5 bases respectively, with 13 bases between them.

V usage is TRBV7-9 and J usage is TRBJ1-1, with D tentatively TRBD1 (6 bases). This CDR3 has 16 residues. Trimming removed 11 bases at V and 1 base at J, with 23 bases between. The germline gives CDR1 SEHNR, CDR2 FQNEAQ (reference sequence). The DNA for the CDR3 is TGTGCCTTTCCCCTCTCTTACAGGGAAGGGAACACTGAAGCTTTCTTT. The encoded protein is CAFPLSYREGNTEAFF.

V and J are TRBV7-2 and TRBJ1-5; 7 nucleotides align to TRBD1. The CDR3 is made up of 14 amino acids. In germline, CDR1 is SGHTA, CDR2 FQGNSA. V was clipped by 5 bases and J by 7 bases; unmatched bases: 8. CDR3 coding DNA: TGTGCCAGCAGCCATCGACAGGGAAAACAGCCCCAGCATTTT. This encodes CASSHRQGKQPQHF.

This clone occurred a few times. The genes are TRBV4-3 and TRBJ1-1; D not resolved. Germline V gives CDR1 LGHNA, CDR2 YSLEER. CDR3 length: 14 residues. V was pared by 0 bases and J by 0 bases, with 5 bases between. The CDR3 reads CASSQDGVNTEAFF. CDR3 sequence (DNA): TGCGCCAGCAGCCAAGACGGGGTGAACACTGAAGCTTTCTTT.

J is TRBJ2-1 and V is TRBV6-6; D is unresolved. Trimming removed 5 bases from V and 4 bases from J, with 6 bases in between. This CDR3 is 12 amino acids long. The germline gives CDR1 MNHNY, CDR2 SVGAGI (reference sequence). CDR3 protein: CASSPQYNEQFF. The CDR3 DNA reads TGTGCCAGCAGTCCCCAGTACAATGAGCAGTTCTTC.

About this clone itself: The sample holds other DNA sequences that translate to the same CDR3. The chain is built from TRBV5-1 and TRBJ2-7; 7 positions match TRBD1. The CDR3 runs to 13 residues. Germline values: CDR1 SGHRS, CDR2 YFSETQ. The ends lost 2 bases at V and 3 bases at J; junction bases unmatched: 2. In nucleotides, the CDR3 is TGCGCCAGCAGCTTCGGGACAGACTACGAGCAGTACTTC. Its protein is CASSFGTDYEQYF.

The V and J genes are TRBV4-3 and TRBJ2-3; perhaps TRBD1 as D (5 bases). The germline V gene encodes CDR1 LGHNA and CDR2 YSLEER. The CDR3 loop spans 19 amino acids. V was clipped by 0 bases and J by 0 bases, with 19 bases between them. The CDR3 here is CASSQDSGWWGSSTDTQYF. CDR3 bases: TGCGCCAGCAGCCAAGATTCAGGCTGGTGGGGCTCTAGCACAGATACGCAGTATTTT.